Given below is one TCR beta chain in context. The antigen is unknown. This entry comes from a study of cytomegalovirus exposure and HLA in healthy donors. On the study more broadly: Unique TCRs from HLA-typed donors, roughly 89 million of them, were held in an early data release.

Study results and limitations: The availability of immune exposure information extended only to CMV serostatus.

13 Jbeta primers and 60 Vbeta primers were used for the PCR. Sequencing used immunoSEQ multiplex PCR; TCRdb keeps in-frame clones, though not all of them. The repertoire table contains about 150,000 clones. This CDR3 is built from 12 residues. V lost 6 bases and J lost 4, with 9 bases in between. Germline V lookup: CDR1 SNHLY, CDR2 FYNNEI. Sequencing was performed on PBMCs. The clonotype originates from a woman aged 45-65 years in good health and CMV-seronegative. The J gene is TRBJ1-2, the V gene TRBV2; D possibly corresponds to TRBD1 (6 bases). The CDR3 region has the DNA TGTGCCAGCAGACAGGGACCCTATGGCTACACCTTC. Translation: CASRQGPYGYTF.